This T cell receptor beta chain is drawn from a study of beta chain features in type 1 diabetes. The study, taken as a whole, reports: When Type 1 diabetes patients were examined, their TCRB CDR3s proved moderately but significantly shorter in all four CD4+ subsets. It was possible that PCR favored shorter templates, equally so in patients and controls. In comparison with healthy donors, patients had naive, central memory and Treg TCRB repertoires that appeared more similar.

This clone turned up a few times. Its cognate antigen is unknown. The CDR3 is 15 residues long. With 6 bases removed from V and 6 bases from J, the gap between germline ends came to 19 bases. Per germline, CDR1 SGHDT and CDR2 YYEEEE. Central memory, naive, regulatory and stem cell-like memory CD4+ cells were sorted by CD45RO/CCR7/CD25/CD127/CD95/CD27. Sequencing targeted expressed TCRB transcripts, as all isolated RNA had been reverse transcribed. Some clones are missing from TCRdb's copy, which holds only in-frame ones; the method was immunoSEQ multiplex PCR. Counted here are more than 250,000 clones, 15% occurring once; the ten biggest clones make up less than 0.02%.

The gene calls are TRBV5-6 and TRBJ2-1; perhaps TRBD2 as D (6 bases). Source material: naive CD4+ T cells from blood. The sequence derives from a man between 18 and 35 years old with type 1 diabetes. CDR3 region: CASTGVVPTPNEQFF. CDR3 sequence (DNA): TGTGCCAGCACGGGGGTAGTCCCCACGCCCAATGAGCAGTTCTTC. Together with reference TRBV5-6 and TRBJ2-1, the CDR3 gives the full variable domain: DAGVTQSPTHLIKTRGQQVTLRCSPKSGHDTVSWYQQALGQGPQFIFQYYEEEERQRGNFPDRFSGHQFPNYSSELNVNALLLGDSALYLCASTGVVPTPNEQFFGPGTRLTVL.